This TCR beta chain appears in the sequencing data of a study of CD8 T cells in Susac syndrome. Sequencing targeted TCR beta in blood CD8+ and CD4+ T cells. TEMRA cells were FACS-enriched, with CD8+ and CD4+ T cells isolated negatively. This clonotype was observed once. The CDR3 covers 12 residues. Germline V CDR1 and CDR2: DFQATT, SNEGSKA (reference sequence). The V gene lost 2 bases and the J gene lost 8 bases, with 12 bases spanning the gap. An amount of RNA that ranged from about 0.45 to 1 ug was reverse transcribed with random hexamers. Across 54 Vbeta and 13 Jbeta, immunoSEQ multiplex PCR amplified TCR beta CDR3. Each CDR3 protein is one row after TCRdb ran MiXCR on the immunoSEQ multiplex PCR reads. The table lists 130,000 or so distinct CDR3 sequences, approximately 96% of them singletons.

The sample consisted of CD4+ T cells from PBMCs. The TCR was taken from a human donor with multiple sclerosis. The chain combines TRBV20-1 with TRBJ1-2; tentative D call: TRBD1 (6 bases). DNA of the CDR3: TGCAGTGCTAGAAGTTCGACAGGCGGCTACACCTTC. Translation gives CSARSSTGGYTF.